A selection of T cell receptor beta chains follows, all from one sample in a study of identical twins. One entry per CDR3 protein results from TCRdb running MiXCR on the 5' RACE reads. This table has under 300,000 distinct CDR3 sequences, approximately 8.6% appearing once. Separately, the same data were catalogued under a study of yellow fever vaccine responses in identical twins.

The sample consisted of CD8+ T cells sorted from blood. Receptor source: a woman aged 18-29 years in good health. Each CDR3 is given with its conserved first and last residue. D genes are given only for firm matches. Clone size appears in some rows only: once, few, many, or a class for an expanded clone.

j_call d_call v_call clone_size cdr3_nt cdr3_aa
TRBJ2-1 . TRBV20-1 . TGCAGTGCTAGAGATCGACTGAGATACAATGAGCAGTTCTTC CSARDRLRYNEQFF
TRBJ1-3 TRBD1 TRBV6-1 few TGTGCCAGCAGTGAAGACAGGGGAGGGGAAAACACCATATATTTT CASSEDRGGENTIYF
TRBJ2-7 TRBD2 TRBV20-1 many TGCAGTGCTCGGGATTGGACTAGCGCAACCTACGAGCAGTACTTC CSARDWTSATYEQYF
TRBJ2-7 TRBD2 TRBV29-1 few TGCAGCGCCCGGGAGGGTGGGGACGAGCAGTACTTC CSAREGGDEQYF
TRBJ2-1 . TRBV29-1 many TGCAGCGGGGTCCCAGCAGACAATGAGCAGTTCTTC CSGVPADNEQFF
TRBJ2-7 . TRBV5-5 . TGTGCCAGCAGCGTAACCCCCGGGACGTCCGAGCAGTACTTC CASSVTPGTSEQYF
TRBJ2-4 TRBD1 TRBV6-5 many TGTGCCAGCAGTTACCGACAGGGAAACATTCAGTACTTC CASSYRQGNIQYF
TRBJ2-7 . TRBV4-3 . TGCGCCAGCAGCCAAGACACTCCCCCCAACTCCTACGAGCAGTACTTC CASSQDTPPNSYEQYF
TRBJ2-5 . TRBV11-1 . TGTGCCAGCAGCTTAGCGCAGAGACAGGCGTGGGAAGAGACCCAGTACTTC CASSLAQRQAWEETQYF
TRBJ2-1 . TRBV2 . TGTGCCAGCAGTGAAGCAGGAGACGGATACAATGAGCAGTTCTTC CASSEAGDGYNEQFF
TRBJ2-1 . TRBV7-9 few TGTGCCAGCAGCCCGCCGGAGGCGGGGGCGACCTACAATGAGCAGTTCTTC CASSPPEAGATYNEQFF
TRBJ2-7 TRBD1 TRBV27 . TGTGCCAGCAGTTTAGGACAGGCAATGCTTGACGAGCAGTACTTC CASSLGQAMLDEQYF
TRBJ2-1 TRBD2 TRBV11-2 . TGTGCCAGCAGCTTAGTCGTTAGCGGGAGTAGGTACAATGAGCAGTTCTTC CASSLVVSGSRYNEQFF
TRBJ2-7 TRBD2 TRBV4-3 . TGCGCCAGCAGCCAAGGGCGGTCTAGCGGGGCCTACGAGCAGTACTTC CASSQGRSSGAYEQYF
TRBJ2-7 . TRBV6-4 many TGTGCCAGGAAGTGGGGAAAGTCGGAGCAGTACTTC CARKWGKSEQYF
TRBJ1-2 . TRBV29-1 . TGCAGCGTTGTGGGCAGCTTATATGGCTACACCTTC CSVVGSLYGYTF
TRBJ1-4 . TRBV4-3 few TGCGCCAGCAGCCTCAGGCGAAGGGGCATGAATGAAAAACTGTTTTTT CASSLRRRGMNEKLFF
TRBJ1-2 . TRBV27 many TGTGCCAGCATCGGGAAATATGGCTACACCTTC CASIGKYGYTF
TRBJ2-1 TRBD2 TRBV3-1 . TGTGCCAGCAGCCAGAAAGGGACTAGCGGGAGGGCCTTGTCCTACAATGAGCAGTTCTTC CASSQKGTSGRALSYNEQFF
TRBJ2-1 . TRBV30 . TGTGCCTGTAATGAGGAACAAAGCTCCTACAATGAGCAGTTCTTC CACNEEQSSYNEQFF
TRBJ2-3 . TRBV6-2/TRBV6-3 few TGTGCCATCACCCCTCGGCGGGACGGAGGCACAGATACGCAGTATTTT CAITPRRDGGTDTQYF
TRBJ2-3 . TRBV2 . TGTGCCAGCAGTGTCGGGGCAGCGCGGTACACAGATACGCAGTATTTT CASSVGAARYTDTQYF
TRBJ2-3 TRBD2 TRBV13 few TGTGCCAGCAGCCGGCGGGAGATTCAGCCAGATACGCAGTATTTT CASSRREIQPDTQYF
TRBJ2-6 . TRBV27 few TGTGCCAGCAGTTTATCAGGCAGGGGCTTAATCTCTGGGGCCAACGTCCTGACTTTC CASSLSGRGLISGANVLTF
TRBJ1-3 . TRBV29-1 few TGCAGCGTTCGGGCCGCCGGTAGCTCTGGAAACACCATATATTTT CSVRAAGSSGNTIYF
TRBJ2-3 TRBD2 TRBV29-1 few TGCAGCGGACTAGCGGGGGGAGATACGCAGTATTTT CSGLAGGDTQYF
TRBJ2-1 . TRBV13 few TGTGCCAGCAGCTTAGGGACCGGGGGAGCCTACAATGAGCAGTTCTTC CASSLGTGGAYNEQFF
TRBJ2-3 . TRBV19 . TGTGCCAGTAGTCTATTGGCTTCTAGCACAGATACGCAGTATTTT CASSLLASSTDTQYF
TRBJ2-3 TRBD1 TRBV3-1 many TGTGCCAGCAGCCAGCGTCCGGGACAGGGATCCGGGGGGAATACGCAGTATTTT CASSQRPGQGSGGNTQYF
TRBJ2-5 TRBD1 TRBV12-3/TRBV12-4 many TGTGCCAGCAGTGCCCCCCGCAGGGGGCTCCAAGAGACCCAGTACTTC CASSAPRRGLQETQYF
TRBJ2-7 . TRBV15 . TGTGCCACCAGGGCGACGGGACTGACGGACGAGCAGTACTTC CATRATGLTDEQYF
TRBJ2-1 . TRBV20-1 few TGCAGTGCTAGCCCCGGTGGGGAAAATGAGCAGTTCTTC CSASPGGENEQFF
TRBJ2-7 . TRBV20-1 few TGCAGTGCTAGAGATGGGGGCAGGGGAGGATACGAGCAGTACTTC CSARDGGRGGYEQYF
TRBJ2-7 . TRBV28 . TGTGCCAGCAGTTTACCAGGGTCCACCGGCTACGAGCAGTACTTC CASSLPGSTGYEQYF
TRBJ1-2 TRBD1 TRBV12-3/TRBV12-4 many TGTGCCAGCAGAAAGACAGGGGGCGCTCTTCGCGGCTACACCTTC CASRKTGGALRGYTF
TRBJ2-5 TRBD2 TRBV29-1 few TGCAGCGTCGACGGGGGACCGGGACTAGCCGAAGAGACCCAGTACTTC CSVDGGPGLAEETQYF
TRBJ1-5 TRBD1 TRBV5-1 many TGCGCCAGCAGCCCCGGGACAGGGTTCCAGCCCCAGCATTTT CASSPGTGFQPQHF
TRBJ2-7 . TRBV29-1 many TGCAGCGTTGAAGCAGCCACCTACGAGCAGTACTTC CSVEAATYEQYF
TRBJ2-5 TRBD1 TRBV28 many TGTGCCAGCAGCACGGGACAGGGGAAAGTCCAAGAGACCCAGTACTTC CASSTGQGKVQETQYF
TRBJ2-2 TRBD1 TRBV12-3/TRBV12-4 . TGTGCCAGCAGAAGGACAGAGACAGGGGTCACCGGGGAGCTGTTTTTT CASRRTETGVTGELFF
TRBJ2-1 . TRBV5-8 . TGTGCCAGCAGCCTATACACGACTAGAGATGAGCAGTTCTTC CASSLYTTRDEQFF
TRBJ2-7 TRBD1 TRBV5-5 few TGTGCCAGCAGCTTGGGGACAGGGATCGCCTACGAGCAGTACTTC CASSLGTGIAYEQYF
TRBJ2-7 . TRBV6-1 many TGTGCCAGGCTACAGGGAAACTCCTACGAGCAGTACTTC CARLQGNSYEQYF
TRBJ1-6 TRBD1 TRBV6-1 . TGTGCCAGCAGTACCTTCCCCTCGACAGGGGGACATAATTCACCCCTCCACTTT CASSTFPSTGGHNSPLHF
TRBJ2-1 TRBD2 TRBV20-1 few TGCAGTGCAATACTAGCGGTCCTGGGTGAGCAGTTCTTC CSAILAVLGEQFF
TRBJ2-7 TRBD2 TRBV28 . TGTGCCAGCAGCGTCCTAGCGGGAGGGCCAGACGAGCAGTACTTC CASSVLAGGPDEQYF
TRBJ2-2 TRBD1 TRBV7-6 few TGTGCCAGCAGCTTAGCTTCAGGGGGCGGTAACACCGGGGAGCTGTTTTTT CASSLASGGGNTGELFF
TRBJ2-5 TRBD1 TRBV29-1 few TGCAGCGCCTCCCGGGACAGAGGGGAGACCCAGTACTTC CSASRDRGETQYF
TRBJ2-3 . TRBV15 few TGTGCCACCAGCAGAGATCTGGGTAGCGGAGTCACAGATACGCAGTATTTT CATSRDLGSGVTDTQYF
TRBJ2-2 . TRBV25-1 many TGTGCCAGCAGTGGGCAGGGGCGCGCCGGGGAGCTGTTTTTT CASSGQGRAGELFF
TRBJ1-5 TRBD1 TRBV20-1 many TGCAGTGCCCGCGACGGGACAGACCCTTATAGCAATCAGCCCCAGCATTTT CSARDGTDPYSNQPQHF
TRBJ2-3 . TRBV4-3 few TGCGCCAGCAGTCAGGAAATCGGGGCAGATACGCAGTATTTT CASSQEIGADTQYF
TRBJ2-5 . TRBV10-3 few TGTGCCATCAGTCATGACCCCGGAGAGACCCAGTACTTC CAISHDPGETQYF
TRBJ2-7 TRBD2 TRBV29-1 many TGCAGCGTGAGAACTCCCCCAGCGGGGCACTCCTACGAGCAGTACTTC CSVRTPPAGHSYEQYF
TRBJ2-3 TRBD2 TRBV7-6 . TGTGCCAGCAGCTTCGGGCGGGAGGGCCAATTAGTGACAGATACGCAGTATTTT CASSFGREGQLVTDTQYF
TRBJ2-2 TRBD2 TRBV28 . TGTGCCAGCAGTTTGATAGCGGGAGGGCTCACCGGGGAGGTGTTTTTT CASSLIAGGLTGEVFF
TRBJ2-7 . TRBV6-2/TRBV6-3 few TGTGCCAGCAGACTACTTTATGGACAGCCCTACGAGCAGTACTTC CASRLLYGQPYEQYF
TRBJ2-3 . TRBV29-1 . TGCAGCGTTGAACTTGCGGGACTTCAAACAGATACGCAGTATTTT CSVELAGLQTDTQYF
TRBJ2-3 . TRBV6-2/TRBV6-3 few TGTGCCAGCTACCACCTATTACCGGGACGAGGGACAGATACGCAGTATTTT CASYHLLPGRGTDTQYF